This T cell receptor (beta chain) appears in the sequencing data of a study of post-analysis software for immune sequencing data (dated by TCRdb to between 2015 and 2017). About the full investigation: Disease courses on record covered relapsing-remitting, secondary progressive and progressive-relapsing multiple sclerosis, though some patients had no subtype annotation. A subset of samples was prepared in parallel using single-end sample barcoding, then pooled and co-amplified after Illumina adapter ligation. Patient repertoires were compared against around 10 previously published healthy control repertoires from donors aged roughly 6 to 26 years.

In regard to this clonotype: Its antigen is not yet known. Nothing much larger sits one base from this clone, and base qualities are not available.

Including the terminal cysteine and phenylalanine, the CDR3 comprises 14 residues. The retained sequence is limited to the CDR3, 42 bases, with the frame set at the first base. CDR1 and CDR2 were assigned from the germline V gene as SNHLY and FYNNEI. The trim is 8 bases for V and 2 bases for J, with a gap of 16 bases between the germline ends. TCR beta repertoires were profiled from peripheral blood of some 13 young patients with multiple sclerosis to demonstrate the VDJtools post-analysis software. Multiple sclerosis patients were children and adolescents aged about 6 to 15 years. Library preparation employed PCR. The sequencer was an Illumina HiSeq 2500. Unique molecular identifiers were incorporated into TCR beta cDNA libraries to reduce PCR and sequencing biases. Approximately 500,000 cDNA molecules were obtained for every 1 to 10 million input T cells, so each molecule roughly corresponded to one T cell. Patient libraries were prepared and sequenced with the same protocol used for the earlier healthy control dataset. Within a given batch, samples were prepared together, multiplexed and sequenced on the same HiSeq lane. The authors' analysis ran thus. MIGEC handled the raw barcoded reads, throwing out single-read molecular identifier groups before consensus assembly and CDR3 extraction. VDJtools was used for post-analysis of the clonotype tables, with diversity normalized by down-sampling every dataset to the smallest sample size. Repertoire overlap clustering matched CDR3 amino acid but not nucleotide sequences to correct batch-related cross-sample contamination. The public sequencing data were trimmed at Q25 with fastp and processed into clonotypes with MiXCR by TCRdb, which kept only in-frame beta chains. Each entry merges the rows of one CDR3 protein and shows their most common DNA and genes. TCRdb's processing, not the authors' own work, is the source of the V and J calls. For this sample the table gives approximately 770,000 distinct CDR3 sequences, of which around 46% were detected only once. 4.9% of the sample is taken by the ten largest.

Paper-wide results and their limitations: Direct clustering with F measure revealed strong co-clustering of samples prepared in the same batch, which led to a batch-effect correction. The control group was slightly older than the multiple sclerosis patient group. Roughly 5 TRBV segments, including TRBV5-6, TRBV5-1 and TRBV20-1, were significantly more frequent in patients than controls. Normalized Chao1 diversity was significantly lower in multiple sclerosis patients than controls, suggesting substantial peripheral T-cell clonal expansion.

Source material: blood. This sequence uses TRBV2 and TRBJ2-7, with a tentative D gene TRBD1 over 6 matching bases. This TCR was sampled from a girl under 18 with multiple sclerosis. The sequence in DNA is TGTGCCAGCTTTGGGACACCGAAAACCTACGAGCAGTACTTC. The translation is CASFGTPKTYEQYF.